One sample yielded the 6 T cell receptor beta chains listed below, sequenced in a study of OX40 agonist ivuxolimab in advanced cancers. Measured with immunoSEQ multiplex PCR; TCRdb has only the in-frame clones, and not every one. The sample has approximately 80,000 clones, 90% seen once. This specimen consisted of CD4+ or CD8+ T cells sorted from blood, obtained in a trial of the OX40 agonist ivuxolimab. Source of these receptors: an adult with an advanced solid tumor such as melanoma, head and neck, liver or kidney cancer.

The chain couples TRBV5-1 to TRBJ1-1, with TRBD1 matching over 10 bases. CDR1 and CDR2 (germline): SGHRS, YFSETQ. CDR3 length: 15 amino acids. Trimming at V came to 5 bases and at J to 4 bases, leaving 8 bases not matched to a gene. The CDR3 sequence is CASRAGTGETTEAFF. The CDR3 coding sequence is TGCGCCAGCAGGGCCGGGACAGGGGAGACCACTGAAGCTTTCTTT.

The chain has TRBV30 and TRBJ1-5, with unresolved D. V shed 3 bases and J shed 3 bases, with 9 bases lying between them. This CDR3 comprises 13 residues. The germline V gene encodes CDR1 GTSNPN and CDR2 SVGIG (reference sequence). The CDR3 bases are TGTGCCTGGAGCGGGTCTTTCAATCAGCCCCAGCATTTT. Amino acids: CAWSGSFNQPQHF.

The rearrangement links TRBV2 to TRBJ1-5, with D unresolved. CDR3 length: 11 residues. The V gene's germline CDR1 is SNHLY and CDR2 FYNNEI. Trimming left V 6 bases short and J 7 bases short, with 7 bases between. CDR3 sequence (DNA): TGTGCCAGCAGCCTTAACCAGCCCCAGCATTTT. Its translation: CASSLNQPQHF.

The rearrangement uses TRBV5-1 and TRBJ2-5; D is possibly TRBD1 or TRBD2 (5 bases each). The germline gives CDR1 SGHRS, CDR2 YFSETQ. V was pared by 4 bases and J by 0 bases, with 16 bases between. The CDR3 runs 16 residues. CDR3 loop: CASSLGEGPYQETQYF. The DNA of the CDR3 is TGCGCCAGCAGCCTCGGTGAGGGACCGTACCAAGAGACCCAGTACTTC.

The chain has TRBV2 and TRBJ2-6; 7 positions agree with TRBD1. This CDR3 has 18 residues. Germline CDR1 reads SNHLY; CDR2 reads FYNNEI. V lost 6 bases to trimming and J lost 0 bases; unmatched junction nucleotides: 11. Here the CDR3 DNA reads TGTGCCAGCAGGGAACCGGGACAGAAAGTCTCTGGGGCCAACGTCCTGACTTTC. It translates to CASREPGQKVSGANVLTF.

Here the CDR3 DNA reads TGTGCCAGCAGTTACAGGCCCGTCTCTGGGGCCAACGTCCTGACTTTC. This translates into CASSYRPVSGANVLTF. The rearrangement joins TRBV6-5 to TRBJ2-6; D is undetermined. The CDR3 length is 16 residues. The germline V and J ends were trimmed by 2 bases and 0 bases, with 8 bases remaining between them. Germline V gene lookup returns CDR1 MNHEY and CDR2 SVGAGI.